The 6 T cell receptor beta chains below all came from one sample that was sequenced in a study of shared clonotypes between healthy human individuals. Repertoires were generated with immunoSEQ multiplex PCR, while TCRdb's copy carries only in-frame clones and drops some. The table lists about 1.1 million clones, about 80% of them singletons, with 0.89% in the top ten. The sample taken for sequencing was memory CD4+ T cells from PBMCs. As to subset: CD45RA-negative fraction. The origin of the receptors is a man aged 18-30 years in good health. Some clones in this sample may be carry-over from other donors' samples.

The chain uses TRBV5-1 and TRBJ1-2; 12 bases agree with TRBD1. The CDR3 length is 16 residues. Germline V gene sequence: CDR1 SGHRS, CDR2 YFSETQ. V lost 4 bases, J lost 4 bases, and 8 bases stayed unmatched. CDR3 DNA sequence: TGCGCCAGCAGCCCATTGGGACAGGGGGCAATCTATGGCTACACCTTC. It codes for CASSPLGQGAIYGYTF.

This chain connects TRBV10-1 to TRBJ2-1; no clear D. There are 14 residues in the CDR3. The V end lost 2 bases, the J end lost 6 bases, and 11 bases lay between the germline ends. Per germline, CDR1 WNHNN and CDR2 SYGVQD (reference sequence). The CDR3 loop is CASSEDPHGNEQFF. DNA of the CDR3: TGCGCCAGCAGTGAGGACCCTCACGGCAATGAGCAGTTCTTC.

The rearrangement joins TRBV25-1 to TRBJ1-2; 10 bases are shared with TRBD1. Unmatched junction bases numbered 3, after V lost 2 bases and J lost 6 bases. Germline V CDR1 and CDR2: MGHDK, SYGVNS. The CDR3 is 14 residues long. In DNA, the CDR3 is TGTGCCAGCAGTGAACACGGGACAGGGGATGGCTACACCTTC. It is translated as CASSEHGTGDGYTF.

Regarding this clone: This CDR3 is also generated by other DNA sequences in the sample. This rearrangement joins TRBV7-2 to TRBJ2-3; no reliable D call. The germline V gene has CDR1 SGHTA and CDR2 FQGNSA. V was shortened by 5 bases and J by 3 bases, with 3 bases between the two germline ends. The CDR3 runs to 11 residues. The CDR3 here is CASSRTDTQYF. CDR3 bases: TGTGCCAGCAGCCGGACAGATACGCAGTATTTT.

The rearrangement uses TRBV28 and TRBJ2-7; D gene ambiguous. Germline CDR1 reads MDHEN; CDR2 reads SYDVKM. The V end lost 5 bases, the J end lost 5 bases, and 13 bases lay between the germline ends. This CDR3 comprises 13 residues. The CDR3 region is CASSPGPLDEQYF. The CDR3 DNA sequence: TGTGCCAGCAGTCCCGGACCACTTGACGAGCAGTACTTC.

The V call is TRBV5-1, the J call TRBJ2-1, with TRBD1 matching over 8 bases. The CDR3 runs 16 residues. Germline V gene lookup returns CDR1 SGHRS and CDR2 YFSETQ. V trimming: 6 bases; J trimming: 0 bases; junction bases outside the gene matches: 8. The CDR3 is CASTVGQVSSYNEQFF. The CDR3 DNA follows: TGCGCCAGCACCGTGGGACAGGTGAGCTCCTACAATGAGCAGTTCTTC.